One sample yielded the 22 T cell receptor beta chains listed below, sequenced in a study of T-cell reconstitution after alpha-beta-depleted transplantation in children. TCRbeta library preparation incorporated unique molecular identifiers. TCRdb re-analysed the PCR reads in MiXCR, keeping a single row per CDR3 protein. Of a few hundred thousand distinct CDR3 sequences in the sample, about a quarter were seen once. The specimen was PBMCs, collected before TCRalphabeta/CD19-depleted stem cell transplant. The receptors stem from a boy under three years old with Wiskott-Aldrich syndrome, due to receive a stem cell transplant.

This clonotype was observed a few times. CDR3 protein: CASSLAGTSTDEQFF. CDR3 in DNA: TGCGCCAGCAGCTTGGCGGGGACTAGTACAGATGAGCAGTTCTTC. V is TRBV5-1 and J is TRBJ2-1; 8 bases match TRBD2. The germline gives CDR1 SGHRS, CDR2 YFSETQ. The V and J ends lost 0 bases and 8 bases, in that order; junction bases with no gene match: 7. The CDR3 is made up of 15 amino acids.

In nucleotides, the CDR3 is TGTGCCAGCAGTTTTGTGGGGGGACCCGGGGAGCTGTTTTTT. This gives the protein CASSFVGGPGELFF. This chain connects TRBV28 to TRBJ2-2; D is possibly TRBD2 (6 bases). V lost 3 bases to trimming and J lost 6 bases, with 11 bases between them. The length of the CDR3 is 14 residues. CDR1 MDHEN and CDR2 SYDVKM come from the germline V gene. The full variable domain, its missing parts supplied by reference TRBV28 and TRBJ2-2, is DVKVTQSSRYLVKRTGEKVFLECVQDMDHENMFWYRQDPGLGLRLIYFSYDVKMKEKGDIPEGYSVSREKKERFSLILESASTNQTSMYLCASSFVGGPGELFFGEGSRLTVL.

This clonotype was seen a few times. The chain carries TRBV15 and TRBJ1-2; D not certain. The V gene lost 5 bases and the J gene lost 8 bases, with 15 bases spanning the gap. In germline, CDR1 is LNHNV, CDR2 YYDKDF (reference sequence). CDR3 length equals 13 residues. The CDR3 DNA reads TGTGCCACCAGCCATCGCCATGTGGCCGGCTACACCTTC. It translates to CATSHRHVAGYTF. Drawing the rest from reference TRBV15 and TRBJ1-2, the complete variable domain is DAMVIQNPRYQVTQFGKPVTLSCSQTLNHNVMYWYQQKSSQAPKLLFHYYDKDFNNEADTPDNFQSRRPNTSFCFLDIRSPGLGDTAMYLCATSHRHVAGYTFGSGTRLTVV.

The chain has TRBV5-1 and TRBJ2-2, with D perhaps TRBD2 (5 bases). Germline V CDR1 and CDR2: SGHRS, YFSETQ. Trimming removed 1 base from V and 2 bases from J, with 12 bases in between. CDR3 size: 16 residues. CDR3 DNA sequence: TGCGCCAGCAGCTTGTTAACGGGATACAACACCGGGGAGCTGTTTTTT. It yields the protein CASSLLTGYNTGELFF.

This clonotype came up a few times. CDR3 nucleotides: TGCAGCGGACTAGCGGGAGAAGAGACCCAGTACTTC. Translation gives CSGLAGEETQYF. The chain couples TRBV29-1 to TRBJ2-5; 12 nucleotides line up with TRBD2. V shed 7 bases and J 3 bases; nucleotides not matched to a gene: 0. The CDR3 has 12 residues. Germline lookup yields CDR1 SQVTM and CDR2 ANQGSEA.

The chain couples TRBV20-1 to TRBJ2-3; D unclear. Germline loops: CDR1 DFQATT, CDR2 SNEGSKA (reference sequence). This CDR3 spans 14 amino acids. Between the trimmed V and J ends, which lost 3 bases and 5 bases, there was a span of 15 bases. CDR3 nucleotide sequence: TGCAGTGCTAGTCTTTTCCTGAGTGGAGATACGCAGTATTTT. It codes for CSASLFLSGDTQYF.

This clonotype was counted between two and nine times. The chain couples TRBV6-5 to TRBJ2-1; D perhaps matches TRBD2 (6 bases). V lost 0 bases and J 5 bases, leaving 14 bases between the germline ends. CDR1 is MNHEY, CDR2 SVGAGI, per germline. CDR3 length equals 16 residues. CDR3 DNA sequence: TGTGCCAGCAGTTACTCTAAGAGGGGAGGAAACAATGAGCAGTTCTTC. It is translated as CASSYSKRGGNNEQFF.

This clonotype was seen only a few times. The chain carries TRBV4-2 and TRBJ2-5, with 9 bases matching TRBD2. The germline gives CDR1 LGHNA, CDR2 YNFKEQ. The CDR3 has 15 residues. After removal of 2 bases from V and 4 bases from J, the junction contained 5 bases not matched to a gene. The CDR3 coding sequence is TGTGCCAGCAGCCAACTAGCGGGAAGTGGAGAGACCCAGTACTTC. Its translation is CASSQLAGSGETQYF.

The chain couples TRBV30 to TRBJ1-2, with D unclear. V lost 0 bases and J 8 bases, leaving 13 bases between the germline ends. The germline gives CDR1 GTSNPN, CDR2 SVGIG (reference sequence). The CDR3 has 13 residues. CDR3 region: CAWSVAKAQGYTF. The CDR3 nucleotides read TGTGCCTGGAGTGTGGCAAAGGCACAAGGCTACACCTTC.

This clonotype was detected only a few times. The V gene is TRBV20-1, the J gene TRBJ1-5, with D tentatively TRBD1 (6 bases). CDR1 DFQATT and CDR2 SNEGSKA come from the germline V gene (reference sequence). CDR3 length equals 13 residues. Trimming shortened V by 3 bases and J by 5 bases, and 11 bases separated the two germline ends. CDR3 in amino acids: CSARTGPDQPQHF. CDR3 nucleotide sequence: TGCAGTGCTAGGACAGGTCCAGATCAGCCCCAGCATTTT.

The chain couples TRBV6-5 to TRBJ2-7; TRBD2 matches 7 bases. Germline CDR1 MNHEY, CDR2 SVGAGI. The CDR3 is made up of 14 amino acids. Trimming at V came to 4 bases and at J to 4 bases, leaving 7 bases not matched to a gene. The chain's CDR3 is CASSSPGAGYEQYF. The CDR3 coding sequence is TGTGCCAGCAGTTCTCCGGGAGCGGGGTACGAGCAGTACTTC.

The CDR3 DNA sequence: TGCGCCAGCAGCTTGGTGCAGCAGAAATCAGCCCAGTACTTC. The encoded protein is CASSLVQQKSAQYF. The chain uses TRBV5-1 and TRBJ2-5; D unclear. Germline V CDR1 and CDR2: SGHRS, YFSETQ. With 0 bases removed from V and 9 bases from J, the gap between germline ends came to 15 bases. The CDR3 sequence is 14 residues long. The variable domain in full, with the rest retrieved from reference TRBV5-1 and TRBJ2-5, is KAGVTQTPRYLIKTRGQQVTLSCSPISGHRSVSWYQQTPGQGLQFLFEYFSETQRNKGNFPGRFSGRQFSNSRSEMNVSTLELGDSALYLCASSLVQQKSAQYFGPGTRLLVL.

This clonotype has just one count. J is TRBJ2-2 and V is TRBV7-2, with 7 nucleotides matching TRBD1. The CDR3 runs to 17 residues. J was trimmed by 3 bases and V by 2 bases; bases with no gene match: 9. Germline loops: CDR1 SGHTA, CDR2 FQGNSA. In DNA, the CDR3 is TGTGCCAGCAGCTTATCTCCGGGGACAGCATACACCGGGGAGCTGTTTTTT. Translated, it gives CASSLSPGTAYTGELFF.

This chain uses TRBV5-1 with TRBJ2-5; D possibly uses TRBD1 or TRBD2 (5 bases each). CDR1 SGHRS and CDR2 YFSETQ come from the germline V gene. The CDR3 spans 14 residues. V was shortened by 1 base and J by 5 bases, with 12 bases between the two germline ends. CDR3 DNA: TGCGCCAGCAGCTTGCCGGGGCTAGGGGAGACCCAGTACTTC. Translating it yields CASSLPGLGETQYF.

Only a few counts were recorded for this clonotype. The V call is TRBV29-1, the J call TRBJ2-1; 8 nucleotides match TRBD2. V shed 4 bases and J 8 bases; nucleotides not matched to a gene: 7. The CDR3 is 13 amino acids. CDR1 is SQVTM, CDR2 ANQGSEA, per germline. The CDR3: CSVGFLTSDEQFF. Written as DNA, the CDR3 is TGCAGCGTTGGGTTCTTGACTAGCGATGAGCAGTTCTTC.

V usage is TRBV6-2 or TRBV6-3 and J usage is TRBJ2-5; the D is unclear. Between the trimmed V and J ends, which lost 8 bases and 2 bases, there was a span of 9 bases. This CDR3 is built from 12 residues. The germline CDR1 and CDR2 sequences are MNHEY and SVGEGT. The CDR3 DNA is TGTGCCAGCCGGGCCCTACAAGAGACCCAGTACTTC. It codes for CASRALQETQYF.

The table lists this clonotype with a few counts. The chain couples TRBV2 to TRBJ2-7, with TRBD2 identical over 9 bases. With V trimmed by 4 bases and J by 2 bases, 9 bases remained unmatched. The CDR3 extends over 16 amino acids. Germline V lookup: CDR1 SNHLY, CDR2 FYNNEI. CDR3 residues: CASSVRRREGTYEQYF. Here the CDR3 DNA reads TGTGCCAGCAGTGTCAGACGGCGGGAGGGGACCTACGAGCAGTACTTC.

This clonotype was counted a few times. The chain links TRBV6-1 to TRBJ1-2; 7 positions agree with TRBD1. Per germline, CDR1 MNHNS and CDR2 SASEGT. V was clipped by 6 bases and J by 3 bases; unmatched bases: 7. The CDR3 loop spans 14 amino acids. The CDR3 nucleotides are TGTGCCAGCAGGGAAACAGGGGCTGACTATGGCTACACCTTC. Translating gives CASRETGADYGYTF.

This clonotype was observed a handful of times. The rearrangement uses TRBV30 and TRBJ1-1; D gene ambiguous. Germline V gene sequence: CDR1 GTSNPN, CDR2 SVGIG (reference sequence). The CDR3 spans 12 residues. Trimming pared 3 bases from V and 1 base from J, leaving 6 bases between. CDR3 in amino acids: CAWRTENTEAFF. In DNA form, the CDR3 reads TGTGCCTGGAGGACGGAGAACACTGAAGCTTTCTTT.

This chain uses TRBV5-1 with TRBJ2-5, with 7 nucleotides matching TRBD2. The CDR3 covers 17 residues. Germline loops: CDR1 SGHRS, CDR2 YFSETQ. V lost 4 bases to trimming and J lost 1 base; unmatched junction nucleotides: 13. CDR3 in amino acids: CASSVGLRSGTQETQYF. The CDR3, as DNA: TGCGCCAGCAGCGTGGGGCTGCGGAGCGGGACCCAAGAGACCCAGTACTTC.

Ten or more counts support this clonotype. The chain is built from TRBV12-3 or TRBV12-4 and TRBJ2-6, with a possible D match to TRBD1 (5 bases). The ends were cut back, 5 bases at V and 1 base at J, with 9 bases in the middle. This CDR3 is built from 15 residues. CDR3 sequence: CASSRTGSGANVLTF. CDR3 DNA sequence: TGTGCCAGCAGTCGAACAGGATCTGGGGCCAACGTCCTGACTTTC.

This clonotype was observed a handful of times. J is TRBJ2-1 and V is TRBV5-1; no firm D call. Germline lookup yields CDR1 SGHRS and CDR2 YFSETQ. V lost 4 bases and J lost 0, with 11 bases in between. The CDR3 runs to 15 residues. The DNA for the CDR3 is TGCGCCAGCAGCCCAGACACGAGCTCCTACAATGAGCAGTTCTTC. It codes for CASSPDTSSYNEQFF.